This TCR beta chain was identified in a study of spatial heterogeneity in lung cancer. As for the study in general: At a median of roughly 26 months after resection, follow-up PBMC samples were sequenced when available. Each time, sequencing found more beta-chain sequences than alpha-chain sequences.

One entry per CDR3 protein results from TCRdb running MiXCR on the 5' RACE reads. The sample includes under 150,000 distinct CDR3 sequences, 10% to 13% of them seen just once. In germline, CDR1 is MNHEY, CDR2 SMNVEV (reference sequence). The CDR3 has 14 residues. Trimming stripped 6 bases from V and 2 bases from J, with 11 bases between. Time point in this sample: blood at routine non-recurrence follow-up after resection. No cells were sorted before sequencing. The whole RNA sequenced was extracted from tumor, nontumor lung or frozen PBMC. Specimen: PBMCs, collected at follow-up. This TCR was recovered from a female donor with early-stage non-small cell lung cancer. This rearrangement joins TRBV27 to TRBJ2-1; D gene unclear. The CDR3 nucleotides read TGTGCCAGCAGACCGAGCGCGACCTACAATGAGCAGTTCTTC. It encodes CASRPSATYNEQFF.